Included here is one T cell receptor (beta chain) sequence, with context. This clone was seen more than once but under ten times. No antigen is known for it. Qualities for individual bases were not recorded, and no much larger clone is one base off. The sample comes from a study of cytomegalovirus exposure and HLA in healthy donors (dated by TCRdb to the late 2010s). General notes on the study: According to an earlier analysis of a few hundred of the donors, roughly 180 million T cells yielded roughly 110 million unique TCR beta sequences and about 300 Gb of sequence data. Of the roughly 390 genotyped donors, 75% to 85% were placed in the genetic ancestry cluster associated with self-reported Caucasian donors. To predict cytomegalovirus infection status, the study brought together high-throughput TCR immunosequencing, statistical association of individual TCRs with disease status, and machine learning. The study was designed to test whether signatures of past pathogen exposure could be identified by cataloging public T cell receptors. All discovery cohort repertoires had been generated using a single sequencing platform. A separate validation cohort of about 110 different subjects was used in addition to the 666-subject first cohort. A handful of DR-DQ haplotypes were handled as single units for association and clustering because linkage in the cohort was strong. Both class I and class II loci were covered by HLA typing, at four-digit resolution. A later analysis re-analyzed previously published TCR beta repertoires from roughly 600 donors and added high-resolution HLA genotyping to study TCR occurrence patterns. In a later genetic analysis, genome-wide SNP genotypes for 398 of the 666 donors were used, and that subset was treated as a discovery cohort. An earlier analysis of some 500 of the donors used high-throughput TCR beta sequencing to judge whether each TCR beta V gene segment behaved as functional or pseudogenic. Rather than drawing on any new phenotypic data, the later analysis identified candidate immune exposures from TCR beta sequences and the way those sequences occurred across donors. On average, roughly 250,000 unique TCR beta nucleotide sequences were sequenced per donor among about 400 genotyped donors of the cohort, with roughly 19% of those sequences being non-productive. Using immunosequencing, the study profiled T cell repertoires from around 680 subjects and related those repertoires to cytomegalovirus serostatus. The number of donors typed differed by locus, with about 629-640 for A, B, C, DRB1 and DQB1, roughly 520 for DQA1, approximately 580 for DPA1, and roughly 450 for DPB1. An early release that covered fewer than 800 HLA-typed donors contained approximately 300 gigabases of sequencing data and tens of millions of unique TCR sequences. Donor age, sex, ethnicity and CMV serostatus were collected together with the repertoire data. Summary of the overall study and its limitations: The authors suggested that the approach could potentially be extended to other disease states and immunological phenotypes. A later analysis found that TCR association rates varied across HLA loci, with DRB1 alleles showing the most associated TCRs and HLA-C alleles the fewest. Compared with equally common non-associated chains, HLA-associated TCR beta chains in a later analysis were more clonally expanded and had lower generation probabilities. A later analysis reported that several top co-occurrence clusters appeared linked to parvovirus B19, influenza, CMV and Epstein-Barr virus. Compared with the approximately 710-donor mean, donors in an Asian-associated ancestry cluster had fewer N-insertions in productive TCRs, according to a later genetic analysis. In a later analysis, over 15,000 TCR beta sequences were associated with specific HLA alleles at a false discovery rate of 0.05. Linkage disequilibrium might explain the correlated functional status among segregating V segments, but an unknown experimental factor could not be ruled out. A further reported finding was that TCR beta sequences accurately predicted the HLA-A and HLA-B alleles for most subjects in the first cohort. The classifier was reported to diagnose cytomegalovirus status with high specificity and sensitivity in both the original cohort and the validation cohort. The sequencing pipeline was judged likely to have produced a cluster of highly shared sequence variants as a technical artifact. In a later genetic analysis, a missense DCLRE1C variant was associated with V-gene and J-gene trimming of TCR beta chains, and the association was replicated in an independent cohort. Immune exposure information for the cohort was limited to CMV serostatus. Broadly in line with IMGT annotations, most TCR beta V segments showed up in productive rearrangements about 90% or about 30% of the time in an earlier analysis of 587 of the donors. Because some donors lacked HLA typing at each locus, the association tests relied only on the typed subset. Assigning TCR associations to individual alleles was difficult when HLA alleles, especially DR and DQ, strongly co-occurred. Because counts were too low, 15 to 20 rarely observed V segments, including chromosome 9 orphons, were left out of the earlier analysis of 500 to 650 of the donors. Roughly uniform sequencing depth across donors was assumed in presence/absence analyses, although this assumption may not hold. Across donors, most TCR sequences were observed very rarely, whereas some public TCRs were present in many individuals. In the study, roughly 160 TCR beta chains were listed as associated with cytomegalovirus. Because the 87-base-pair reads could not distinguish some IMGT-functional V segments, including TRBV6-2 and TRBV6-3, those segments were excluded. A later analysis found that most CMV-associated TCR beta chains appeared HLA-restricted, with HLA associations seemingly driven largely by CMV exposure. In vitro tests confirmed that three of the cytomegalovirus-associated TCR beta chains recognize cytomegalovirus antigens. The cohort was sequenced for TCR beta chains only, and without alpha or paired-chain data the features that could be detected were limited.

Sequences SGHNT (CDR1) and YYREEE (CDR2) are obtained from the germline V gene (reference sequence). The CDR3 numbers 15 residues from cysteine through phenylalanine. The kept DNA is CDR3 alone, 45 bases in frame from the first base. At the junction V is shortened by 3 bases and J by 8 bases; bases outside the gene matches: 7. Preparation of the library involved the immunoSEQ multiplex PCR assay. For the multiplex PCR, a mixture combining 60 forward primers for TCR Vbeta segments and 13 reverse primers for TCR Jbeta segments was used. The CDR3 region of rearranged TCR beta genes was amplified from genomic DNA by a multiplex PCR assay. Amplified TCR beta libraries were sequenced as 87-base-pair reads on the Illumina HiSeq System. For the original study's pipeline: A later analysis tallied 70 million to 100 million unique TCR beta chains across the 666 repertoires, and about 10 million of those chains were shared by two or more donors. Raw reads were error-corrected and collapsed into unique sequences with a nearest-neighbor algorithm that merged closely related sequences to remove PCR and sequencing errors. Alignment of CDR3 sequences to IMGT reference sequences was used to assign V, D and J gene segments. For a sequence to be retained, at least a six-nucleotide match to both a V gene segment and a J gene segment was required. A rearrangement counted as productive if the CDR3 had no stop codons and remained in frame with V and J, and every other rearrangement counted as non-productive. Following IMGT convention, CDR3 was defined as the stretch from the second conserved V-encoded cysteine to the conserved J-encoded phenylalanine. Sequences without an unambiguous match to a single V gene segment were excluded from the earlier analysis of a few hundred of the donors. An earlier analysis of 587 of the donors classified V segments as functional when productive rearrangements were above 56.7% and as segregating when the standard deviation between donors was above 5%. A statistical classification framework was built to diagnose cytomegalovirus status from the catalog of TCR beta chain sequences. A later analysis assigned V and J genes by comparing TCR nucleotide sequences with IMGT/GENE-DB human TR gene sequences. In a later analysis, CDR3 sequences and most-parsimonious VDJ recombination scenarios were assigned using the TCRdist pipeline. In a later analysis, each TCR beta chain was defined by its CDR3 amino acid sequence together with its V-gene family, and reads lacking a unique V-gene family were excluded. In a later analysis, approximately 640 highly shared, low-generation-probability nucleotide sequences were removed to address suspected cross-contamination and a sequencing artifact. A later analysis calculated a clonal expansion index for each public chain from normalized within-repertoire ranks of inferred template counts. A later analysis computed generation probabilities with a VDJ recombination model fitted to out-of-frame rearrangements, and checked the results against IGoR. Hypergeometric tests were used in a later analysis to score TCR-TCR, TCR-HLA and TCR-CMV co-occurrence, with a repertoire-size bias correction applied to the TCR pairs. A later analysis estimated false discovery rates by permuting HLA or CMV assignments 20 times. In a later analysis, co-occurring TCRs were grouped using DBSCAN, and TCRdist sequence similarity was added for clustering within HLA-allele-positive subsets. For co-occurrence clustering, repertoires with fewer than 30,000 or more than 120,000 public chains were excluded, along with about five repertoires with anomalous nucleotide sharing. In its TCRdb copy, this immuneACCESS table keeps in-frame sequences only and misses some clones. Where compared with another copy, unresolved V genes explain less than half of these, and the others have no known cause. That table gives V, J and clone size, and the DNA gave D and trimming. Present in this sample are over 150,000 clones, about 76% of which were seen just once. The ten largest make up under 7% of the sample.

The cohort consisted of approximately 690 healthy bone marrow donors. At the time of sampling, all cohort members were nominally healthy, though unrecorded immune exposures were likely present. The donor was CMV seropositive and was included in the group of approximately 300 seropositive cohort members. Each donor provided a peripheral blood sample, and peripheral blood mononuclear cells were used for TCR beta sequencing. Genomic DNA was extracted from the blood cell samples with the Qiagen DNeasy Blood Extraction Kit. The TCR was taken from a woman in her late teens or twenties in good health and CMV-seropositive. The sample consisted of PBMCs. The chain couples TRBV5-4 to TRBJ2-1, with 11 bases in between that match TRBD2. The CDR3 is CASSYTSGGSHEQFF. The nucleotide sequence is TGTGCCAGCAGCTATACTAGCGGGGGTTCCCATGAGCAGTTCTTC. The reference TRBV5-4 and TRBJ2-1 proteins fill in what lies around the CDR3, so the full variable domain reads ETGVTQSPTHLIKTRGQQVTLRCSSQSGHNTVSWYQQALGQGPQFIFQYYREEENGRGNFPPRFSGLQFPNYSSELNVNALELDDSALYLCASSYTSGGSHEQFFGPGTRLTVL.